This TCR beta chain emerged from a study of T cell responses to AZD1222 COVID-19 vaccine. General study results and limits: Spike-wide vaccine-associated CD4 TCRs dominated at 160-218 and 743-854.

Clones were read by immunoSEQ multiplex PCR, and TCRdb kept only the in-frame ones, dropping some. Among some 100,000 clones, around nine tenths were seen once, and the ten largest hold approximately 3%. With regard to this clone: Antigen: not known.

The sample here was peripheral blood, taken on day 0 of AZD1222 vaccination. This clonotype originated in an adult in good health.

As DNA, the CDR3 is TGTGCCAGCAGCTTACAGGGTGGGACTGAAGCTTTCTTT. Translating it yields CASSLQGGTEAFF. The V and J genes are TRBV11-1 and TRBJ1-1, with a possible D match to TRBD1 (5 bases). Germline V gene data show CDR1 as SGHAT and CDR2 as FQDESV (reference sequence). The germline V and J ends were trimmed by 2 bases and 5 bases, with 9 bases remaining between them. The CDR3 sequence is 13 residues long. Based on the CDR3 plus reference TRBV11-1 and TRBJ1-1, the full variable domain is EAEVAQSPRYKITEKSQAVAFWCDPISGHATLYWYRQILGQGPELLVQFQDESVVDDSQLPKDRFSAERLKGVDSTLKIQPAELGDSAMYLCASSLQGGTEAFFGQGTRLTVV.